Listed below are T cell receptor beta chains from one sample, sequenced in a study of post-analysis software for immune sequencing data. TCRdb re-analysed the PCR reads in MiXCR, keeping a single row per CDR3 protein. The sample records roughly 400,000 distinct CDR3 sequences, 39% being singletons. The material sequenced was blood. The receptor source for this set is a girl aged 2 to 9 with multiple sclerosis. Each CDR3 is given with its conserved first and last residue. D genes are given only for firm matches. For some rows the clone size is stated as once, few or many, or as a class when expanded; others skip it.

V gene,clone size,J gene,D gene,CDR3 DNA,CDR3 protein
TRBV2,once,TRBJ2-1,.,TGTGCCAGGAAGGTGGTCCGCTCCTACATTGAGCAGTTCTTC,CARKVVRSYIEQFF
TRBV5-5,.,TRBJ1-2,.,TGTGCCAGCAGCTTGGGACAGGCTAACTATGGCCACACCTTC,CASSLGQANYGHTF
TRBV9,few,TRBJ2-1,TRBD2,TGTGCCAGCAGCGTGACTAGCGGGGGGCCGTCTCGATACAATGAGCAGTTCTTC,CASSVTSGGPSRYNEQFF
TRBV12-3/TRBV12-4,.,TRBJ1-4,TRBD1,TGTGCCAGCAGTTTTAACAGGGGGTACGAAAAACTGTTTTTT,CASSFNRGYEKLFF
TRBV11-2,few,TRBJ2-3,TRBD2,TGTGCCAGTAGGACTAGCGGGGGCACAGATACGCAGTATTTT,CASRTSGGTDTQYF
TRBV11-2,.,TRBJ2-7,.,TGTGCCAGCAGCTTGACAGATGCCTACGAGCAGTACTTC,CASSLTDAYEQYF
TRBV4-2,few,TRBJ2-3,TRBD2,TGTGCCAGCAGCCCGGGACTAGCGGGGGGGCACACAGATACGCAGTATTTT,CASSPGLAGGHTDTQYF
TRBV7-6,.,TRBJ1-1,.,TGTGCCAGCAGCTTAGCACCGGGGAACACTGAAGCTTTCTTT,CASSLAPGNTEAFF
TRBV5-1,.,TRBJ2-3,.,TGCGCCAGCAGCTTGAACTGGGCAGATACGCAGTATTTT,CASSLNWADTQYF
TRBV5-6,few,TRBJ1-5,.,TGTGCCAGCAGCTTGTGGGGGGGGTTGGACAATCAGCCCCAGCATTTT,CASSLWGGLDNQPQHF
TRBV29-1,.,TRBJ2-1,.,TGCAGCGTTGAGTCACTCAATGAGCAGTTCTTC,CSVESLNEQFF
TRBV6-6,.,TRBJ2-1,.,TGTGCCAGCAGTTACTCAGGGTCAGTGGGGGTACGGTACAATGAGCAGTTCTTC,CASSYSGSVGVRYNEQFF
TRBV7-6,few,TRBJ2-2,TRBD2,TGTGCCAGCAGCTTAGCTTATAGCGGGGCGAACACCGGGGAGTTGTTTTTT,CASSLAYSGANTGELFF
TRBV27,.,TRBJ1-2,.,TGTGCCAGCAGGGCACAGCTTAACTATGGCTACACCTTC,CASRAQLNYGYTF
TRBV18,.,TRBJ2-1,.,TGTGCCAGCTCACCACAGGGTGCATTTCATGAGCAGTTCTTC,CASSPQGAFHEQFF
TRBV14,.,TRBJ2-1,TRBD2,TGTGCCAGCAGCCAAGATTGGAGCGGGAGTCAGCAGTTCTTC,CASSQDWSGSQQFF
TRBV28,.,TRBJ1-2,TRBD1,TGTGCCAGCAAGCCGGGACAGCGAGGCTATGGCTACACCTTC,CASKPGQRGYGYTF
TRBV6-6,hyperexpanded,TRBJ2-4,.,TGTGCCAGCAGTTACACCAGCGGAGCCAAAAACATTCAGTACTTC,CASSYTSGAKNIQYF
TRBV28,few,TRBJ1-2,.,TGTGCCAGCAGTTCGACACGTTATGGCTACACCTTC,CASSSTRYGYTF
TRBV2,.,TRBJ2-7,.,TGTGCCAGCAGGGAAGAACAGGGATCCTACGAGCAGTACTTC,CASREEQGSYEQYF